This T cell receptor beta chain originates from a study of identical twins. Overall study results and limits: Cord blood beta clonotypes that were abundant carried fewer insertions, and memory repertoires showed no such trend.

As to this clonotype: Its specificity is not known.

Each cDNA held unique molecular identifiers, and template switching gave it a universal primer site. Using its own MiXCR run on the 5' RACE reads, TCRdb lists one record per CDR3 protein. The table includes about 1.7 million distinct CDR3 sequences, less than 35% detected once. The CDR3 extends over 17 amino acids. The V segment lost 2 bases and the J segment 5 bases; nucleotides outside the gene matches: 9. CDR1 is MDHEN and CDR2 is SYDVKM in the germline V gene. The chain combines TRBV28 with TRBJ2-5; the match to TRBD1 covers 12 bases. The clonotype was recovered from a newborn girl in good health. The sample was cord blood. For the CDR3, the DNA is TGTGCCAGCAGTTTAGCCTTATGGGACAGGGGGCATGAGACCCAGTACTTC. This translates into CASSLALWDRGHETQYF. Complete variable domain (other parts from reference TRBV28 and TRBJ2-5): DVKVTQSSRYLVKRTGEKVFLECVQDMDHENMFWYRQDPGLGLRLIYFSYDVKMKEKGDIPEGYSVSREKKERFSLILESASTNQTSMYLCASSLALWDRGHETQYFGPGTRLLVL.